This T cell receptor (beta chain) was identified in a study of shared T cell receptors in the human thymus (dated by TCRdb to the early 2020s). General notes on the study: The study examined how self-reactive, shared T-cell receptor alpha chains are generated in the human thymus.

V is pruned by 1 base and J by 8 bases, leaving 10 bases of the junction without a gene match. The CDR3, from cysteine to phenylalanine, totals 16 residues. Just CDR3 DNA is preserved here, 48 bases in frame from base 1. CDR1 is given as SGHAT and CDR2 as FQNNGV, both from the germline V gene. The library relied on the immunoSEQ multiplex PCR assay. In its TCRdb copy, this immuneACCESS table keeps in-frame sequences only and misses some clones. Where compared with another copy, unresolved V genes explain less than half of these, and the others have no known cause. The sample includes hundreds of thousands of clones, with approximately 85% observed a single time. Together, the top ten hold 0.0095% to 0.011% of the sample. A word on this clone: The target of this receptor is not known. Base-call qualities are not available, and no considerably larger clone is one nucleotide away.

These data also formed part of another study, on human thymus T cells. Per that second paper: In Finland, the donors were immunologically healthy infants who were having open corrective cardiac surgery for congenital heart defects. Thymus tissue was collected as surgical resects that were removed during corrective cardiac surgery. Biased V and J gene segment usage appeared to be present in both thymic and peripheral blood repertoires. Highly overlapping thymic TCR repertoires among unrelated individuals were reported in the related research. The study used eight infant thymus samples plus four related peripheral blood samples to characterize TCR alpha and beta repertoires. The infant donors were roughly 7 to 244 days old, and the cohort included five or six males and two females. After being mechanically released from the tissue, thymocytes were kept at -70 degrees C in pellets of about 8.5-32 million cells. A QIAsymphony instrument was used to extract genomic DNA from frozen cell pellets. Using the immunoSEQ multiplex PCR assay, the TCRB and TCRAD loci were amplified from a standardized quantity of quality-controlled genomic DNA. The V(D)J region was spanned by amplicons of a length sufficient to cover the CDR3 and to identify V and J genes. Through the commercial immunoSEQ service, the amplicons were sequenced on an Illumina platform. Primer bias and sequencing errors were corrected as previously described, and TCRAD and TCRB definitions were based on the IMGT database. Repertoires were analysed with immunoSEQ Analyzer 3.0 and VDJTools, covering basic statistics, V/J segment usage, diversity estimates, rarefaction and pairwise overlap. Diversity was estimated using the Chao1, ChaoE, Efron-Thisted, Shannon and inverse Simpson indices, and was also estimated on datasets down-sampled to the size of the smallest sample. Repertoire overlap was determined by strict matching of CDR3 nucleotide sequence, V gene and J gene, and Jaccard-based multidimensional scaling clustering was applied. On average, approximately 860,000 unique TCRB clonotypes were obtained from thymus samples, compared with 75,000 to 90,000 from blood samples.

Material for sequencing was thymocytes. The sequence was obtained from a girl younger than two with a congenital heart defect. Donor details come from another sample of the same person, matched by shared clones. Here the chain combines TRBV11-2 and TRBJ2-1; TRBD1 matches 8 bases in the middle. The DNA is TGTGCCAGCAGCTTAGGTCCACAGGGGGGTGCCGATGAGCAGTTCTTC. Protein translation: CASSLGPQGGADEQFF.